This T cell receptor (beta chain) originates from a study of glioma-infiltrating T cells. The iRepertoire nested amplicon-rescue multiplex PCR amplified TCR alpha and beta CDR3s from RNA. TCRdb reanalysed the multiplex PCR reads using MiXCR and keeps one entry per CDR3 protein. The repertoire holds around 130,000 distinct CDR3 sequences, with approximately 24% as singletons. In regard to this clonotype: The conserved phenylalanine or tryptophan is not found at the CDR3 terminus, so this likely reflects a read error.

CDR3 length: 16 amino acids. CDR1 MDHEN and CDR2 SYDVKM come from the germline V gene. The V end was cut by 5 bases, the J end by 7 bases, with 18 bases between. The genes are TRBV28 and TRBJ1-6; D call uncertain. What was sequenced was glioma tissue, nonneoplastic brain tissue, or PBMCs (not recorded which). This sequence originates from a human donor with low-grade glioma or glioblastoma, undergoing nonglioma brain surgery, or in good health (not recorded which). In DNA form, the CDR3 reads TGTGCCAGCAGTGCCCTCTCGCCTGGAGGGAATTCACCCCTCCACTCT. Protein sequence: CASSALSPGGNSPLHS.